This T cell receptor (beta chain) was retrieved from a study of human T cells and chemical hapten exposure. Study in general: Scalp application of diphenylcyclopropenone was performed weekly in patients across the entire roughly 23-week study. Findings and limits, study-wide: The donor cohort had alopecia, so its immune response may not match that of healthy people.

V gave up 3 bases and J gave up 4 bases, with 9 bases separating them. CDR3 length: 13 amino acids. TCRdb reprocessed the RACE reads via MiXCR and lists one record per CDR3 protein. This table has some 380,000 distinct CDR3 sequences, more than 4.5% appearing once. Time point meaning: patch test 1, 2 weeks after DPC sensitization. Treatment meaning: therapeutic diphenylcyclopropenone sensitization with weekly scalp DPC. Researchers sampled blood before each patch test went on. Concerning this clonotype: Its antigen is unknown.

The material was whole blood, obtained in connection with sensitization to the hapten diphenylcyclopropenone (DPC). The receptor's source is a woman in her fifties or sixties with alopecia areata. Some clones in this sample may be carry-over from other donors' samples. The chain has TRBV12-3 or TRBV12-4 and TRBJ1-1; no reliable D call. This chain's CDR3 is CASSFRIFTEAFF. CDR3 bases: TGTGCCAGCAGTTTTAGGATCTTCACTGAAGCTTTCTTT.